This record concerns one T cell receptor beta chain sequence. Antigen specificity is unknown. A read error may produce the germline difference seen at one junction end. The sample comes from a study of cytomegalovirus exposure and HLA in healthy donors. Study outcomes and limitations: Most sequenced TCRs were rare (though some public TCRs occurred in many donors). In a later analysis, HLA-associated beta chains showed higher expansion and lower generation probabilities than comparable chains. There were under 200 TCR beta chains listed as cytomegalovirus-associated.

PCR was performed using 60 Vbeta and 13 Jbeta primers. This table comes from immunoSEQ multiplex PCR, and its TCRdb copy is limited to in-frame clones, with some not included. The sample yields 120,000 to 150,000 clones, around 78% seen once. This TCR came from a man aged 35 to 55 in good health and CMV-seropositive. The sequenced sample was PBMCs.

CDR3 loop: CASSPGNTGGSHEQYF. The CDR3, as DNA: TGCGCCAGCAGCCCCGGAAACACAGGGGGCTCCCACGAGCAGTACTTC. The chain uses TRBV5-1 and TRBJ2-7, with 9 bases identical to TRBD1. Germline-derived CDR1 and CDR2 are SGHRS and YFSETQ. The CDR3 sequence is 16 residues long.